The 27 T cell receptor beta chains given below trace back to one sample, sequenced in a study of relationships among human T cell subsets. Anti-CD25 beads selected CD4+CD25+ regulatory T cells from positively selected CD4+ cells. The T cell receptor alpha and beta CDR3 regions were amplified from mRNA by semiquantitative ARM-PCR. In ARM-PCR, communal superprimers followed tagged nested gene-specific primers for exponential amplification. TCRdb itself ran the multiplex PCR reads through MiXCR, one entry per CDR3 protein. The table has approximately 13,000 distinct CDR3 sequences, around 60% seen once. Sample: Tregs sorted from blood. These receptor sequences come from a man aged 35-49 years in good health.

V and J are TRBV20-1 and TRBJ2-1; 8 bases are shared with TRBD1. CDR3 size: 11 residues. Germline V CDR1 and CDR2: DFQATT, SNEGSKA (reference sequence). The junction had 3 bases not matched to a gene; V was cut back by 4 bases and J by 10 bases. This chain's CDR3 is CSATDRAEQFF. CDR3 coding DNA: TGCAGTGCTACGGACAGGGCAGAGCAGTTCTTC.

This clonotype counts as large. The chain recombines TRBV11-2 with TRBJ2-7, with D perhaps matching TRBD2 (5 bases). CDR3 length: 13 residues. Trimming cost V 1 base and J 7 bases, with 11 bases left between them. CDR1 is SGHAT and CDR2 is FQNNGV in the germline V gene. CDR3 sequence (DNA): TGTGCCAGCAGCTTAGTTCTCAGGAGGGAGCAGTACTTC. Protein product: CASSLVLRREQYF. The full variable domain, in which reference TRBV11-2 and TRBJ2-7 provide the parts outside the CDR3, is EAGVAQSPRYKIIEKRQSVAFWCNPISGHATLYWYQQILGQGPKLLIQFQNNGVVDDSQLPKDRFSAERLKGVDSTLKIQPAKLEDSAVYLCASSLVLRREQYFGPGTRLTVT.

CDR3: CASEGWSGETQYF. The DNA for the CDR3 is TGTGCCAGCGAGGGGTGGTCAGGAGAGACCCAGTACTTC. The rearrangement links TRBV2 to TRBJ2-5, with D perhaps being TRBD1 or TRBD2 (5 bases each). Trimming took 8 bases from V and 4 from J, leaving 14 bases between them. CDR1 and CDR2 from the germline V gene are SNHLY and FYNNEI. The CDR3 runs 13 residues.

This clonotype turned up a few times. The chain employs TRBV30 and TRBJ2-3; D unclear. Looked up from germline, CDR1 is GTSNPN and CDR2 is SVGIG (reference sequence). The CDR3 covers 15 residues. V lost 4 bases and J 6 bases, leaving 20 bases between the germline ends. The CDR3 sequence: CAWTVTSYEHDTQYF. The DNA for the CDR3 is TGTGCCTGGACTGTGACCTCCTATGAACATGATACGCAGTATTTT. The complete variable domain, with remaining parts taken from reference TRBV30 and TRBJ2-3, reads SQTIHQWPATLVQPVGSPLSLECTVEGTSNPNLYWYRQAAGRGLQLLFYSVGIGQISSEVPQNLSASRPQDRQFILSSKKLLLSDSGFYLCAWTVTSYEHDTQYFGPGTRLTVL.

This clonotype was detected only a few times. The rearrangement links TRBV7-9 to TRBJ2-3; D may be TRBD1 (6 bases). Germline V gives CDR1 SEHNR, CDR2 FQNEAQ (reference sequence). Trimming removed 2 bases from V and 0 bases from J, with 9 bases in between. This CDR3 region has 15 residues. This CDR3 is CASSLRDISTDTQYF. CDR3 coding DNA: TGTGCCAGCAGCTTACGGGACATAAGCACAGATACGCAGTATTTT. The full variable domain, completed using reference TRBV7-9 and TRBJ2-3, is DTGVSQNPRHKITKRGQNVTFRCDPISEHNRLYWYRQTLGQGPEFLTYFQNEAQLEKSRLLSDRFSAERPKGSFSTLEIQRTEQGDSAMYLCASSLRDISTDTQYFGPGTRLTVL.

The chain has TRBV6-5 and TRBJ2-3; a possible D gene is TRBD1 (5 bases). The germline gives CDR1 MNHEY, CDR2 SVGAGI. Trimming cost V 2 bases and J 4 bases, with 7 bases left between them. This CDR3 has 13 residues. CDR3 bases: TGTGCCAGCAGTTACCTAGGGGCAGATACGCAGTATTTT. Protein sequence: CASSYLGADTQYF.

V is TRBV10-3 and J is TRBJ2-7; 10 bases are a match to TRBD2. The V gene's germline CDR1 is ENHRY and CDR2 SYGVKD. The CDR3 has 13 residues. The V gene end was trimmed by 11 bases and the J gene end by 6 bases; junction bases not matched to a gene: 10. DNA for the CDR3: TGTGCCTCATCCGGGACTAGCGTCGGCGAGCAGTACTTC. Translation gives CASSGTSVGEQYF.

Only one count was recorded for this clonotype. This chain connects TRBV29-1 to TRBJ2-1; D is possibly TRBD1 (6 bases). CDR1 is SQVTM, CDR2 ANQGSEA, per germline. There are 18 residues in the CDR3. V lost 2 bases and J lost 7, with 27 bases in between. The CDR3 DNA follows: TGCAGCGTTGAACCTACCCGAAGGGGGAAGTGGTCGAAGAATGAGCAGTTCTTC. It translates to CSVEPTRRGKWSKNEQFF.

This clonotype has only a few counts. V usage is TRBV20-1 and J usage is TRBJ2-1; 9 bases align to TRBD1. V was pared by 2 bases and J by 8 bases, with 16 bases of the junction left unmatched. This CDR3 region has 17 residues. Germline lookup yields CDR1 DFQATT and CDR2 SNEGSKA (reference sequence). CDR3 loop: CSARSSGTGKGSDEQFF. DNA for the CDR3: TGCAGTGCTAGATCCTCCGGGACAGGGAAGGGTAGCGATGAGCAGTTCTTC.

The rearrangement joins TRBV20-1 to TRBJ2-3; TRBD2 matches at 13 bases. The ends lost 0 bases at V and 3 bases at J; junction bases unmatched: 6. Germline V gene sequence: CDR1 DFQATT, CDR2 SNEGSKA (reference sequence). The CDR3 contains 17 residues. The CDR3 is CSARDPLAGGPTDTQYF. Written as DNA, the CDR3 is TGCAGTGCTAGAGACCCACTAGCGGGAGGGCCAACAGATACGCAGTATTTT.

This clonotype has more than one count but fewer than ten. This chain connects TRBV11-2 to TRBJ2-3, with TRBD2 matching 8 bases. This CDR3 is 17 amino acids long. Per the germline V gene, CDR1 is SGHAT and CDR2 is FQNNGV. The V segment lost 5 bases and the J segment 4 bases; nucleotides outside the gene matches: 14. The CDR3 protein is CASSVAQSGRFADTQYF. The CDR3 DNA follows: TGTGCCAGCAGCGTAGCCCAGAGCGGGAGATTTGCAGATACGCAGTATTTT.

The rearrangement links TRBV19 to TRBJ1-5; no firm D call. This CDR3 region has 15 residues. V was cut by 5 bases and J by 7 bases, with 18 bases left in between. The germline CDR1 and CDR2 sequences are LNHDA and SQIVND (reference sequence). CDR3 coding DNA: TGTGCCAGTAGTCAAAAGCGCGGTTTCGGACAGCCCCAGCATTTT. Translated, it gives CASSQKRGFGQPQHF.

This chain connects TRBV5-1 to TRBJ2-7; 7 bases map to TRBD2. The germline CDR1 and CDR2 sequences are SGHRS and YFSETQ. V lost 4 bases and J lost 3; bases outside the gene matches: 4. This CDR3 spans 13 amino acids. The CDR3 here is CASSPGLVYEQYF. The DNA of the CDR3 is TGCGCCAGCAGCCCTGGACTAGTCTACGAGCAGTACTTC. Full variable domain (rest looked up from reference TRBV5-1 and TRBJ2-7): KAGVTQTPRYLIKTRGQQVTLSCSPISGHRSVSWYQQTPGQGLQFLFEYFSETQRNKGNFPGRFSGRQFSNSRSEMNVSTLELGDSALYLCASSPGLVYEQYFGPGTRLTVT.

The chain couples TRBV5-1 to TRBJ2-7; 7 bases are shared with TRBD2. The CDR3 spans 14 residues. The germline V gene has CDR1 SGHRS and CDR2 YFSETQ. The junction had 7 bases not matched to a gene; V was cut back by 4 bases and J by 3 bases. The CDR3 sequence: CASSPGRSDYEQYF. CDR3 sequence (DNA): TGCGCCAGCAGCCCCGGGAGGTCAGACTACGAGCAGTACTTC.

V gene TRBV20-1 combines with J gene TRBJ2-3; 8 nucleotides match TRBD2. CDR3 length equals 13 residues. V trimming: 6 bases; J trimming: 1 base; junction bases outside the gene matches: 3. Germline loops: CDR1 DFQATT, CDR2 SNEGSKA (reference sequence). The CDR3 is CSAGRVGTDTQYF. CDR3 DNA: TGCAGTGCCGGGAGGGTCGGCACAGATACGCAGTATTTT.

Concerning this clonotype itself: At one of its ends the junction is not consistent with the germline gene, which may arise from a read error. The CDR3 reads CASSLGGNTGELFF. DNA of the CDR3: TGTGCTAGCAGCTTGGGCGGTAACACCGGGGAGCTGTTTTTT. The chain has TRBV7-7 and TRBJ2-2; the D is unclear. The CDR3 totals 14 residues. The germline V gene encodes CDR1 SSHAT and CDR2 FNYEAQ (reference sequence).

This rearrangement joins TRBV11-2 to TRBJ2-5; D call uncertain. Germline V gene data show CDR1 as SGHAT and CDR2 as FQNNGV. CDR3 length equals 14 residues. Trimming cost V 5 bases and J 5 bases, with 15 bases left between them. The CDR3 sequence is CASSLGSRRETQYF. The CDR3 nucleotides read TGTGCCAGCAGCCTAGGAAGCAGACGCGAGACCCAGTACTTC.

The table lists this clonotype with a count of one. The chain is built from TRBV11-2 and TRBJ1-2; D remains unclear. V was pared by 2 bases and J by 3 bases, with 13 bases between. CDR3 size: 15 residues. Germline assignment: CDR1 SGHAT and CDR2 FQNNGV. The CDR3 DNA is TGTGCCAGCAGCTTACTTGGCGGCCTAGACTATGGCTACACCTTC. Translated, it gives CASSLLGGLDYGYTF.

The CDR3 coding sequence is TGTGCCAGCAGTGCTCGTAAGGTACAGAAGCAGTTCTTC. Protein: CASSARKVQKQFF. The chain joins TRBV28 to TRBJ2-1; D unclear. CDR3 length equals 13 residues. Per the germline V gene, CDR1 is MDHEN and CDR2 is SYDVKM. V shed 5 bases and J shed 11 bases, with 16 bases lying between them.

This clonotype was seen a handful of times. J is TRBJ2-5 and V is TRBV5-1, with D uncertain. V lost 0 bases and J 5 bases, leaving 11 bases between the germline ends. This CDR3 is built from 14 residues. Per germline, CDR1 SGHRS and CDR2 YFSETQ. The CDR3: CASSLDSRRETQYF. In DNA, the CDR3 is TGCGCCAGCAGCTTGGATAGTCGCCGGGAGACCCAGTACTTC. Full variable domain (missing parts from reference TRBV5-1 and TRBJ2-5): KAGVTQTPRYLIKTRGQQVTLSCSPISGHRSVSWYQQTPGQGLQFLFEYFSETQRNKGNFPGRFSGRQFSNSRSEMNVSTLELGDSALYLCASSLDSRRETQYFGPGTRLLVL.

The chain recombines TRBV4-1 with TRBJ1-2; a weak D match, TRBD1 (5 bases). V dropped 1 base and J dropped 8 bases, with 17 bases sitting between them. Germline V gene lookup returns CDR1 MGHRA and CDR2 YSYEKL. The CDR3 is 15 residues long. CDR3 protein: CASSQVGKGPGGYTF. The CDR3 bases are TGCGCCAGCAGCCAAGTGGGGAAGGGACCGGGCGGCTACACCTTC.

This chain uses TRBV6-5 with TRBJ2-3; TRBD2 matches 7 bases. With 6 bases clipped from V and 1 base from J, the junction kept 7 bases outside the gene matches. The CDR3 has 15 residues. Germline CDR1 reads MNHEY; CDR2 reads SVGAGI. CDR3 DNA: TGTGCCAGCAGCCCTGGACTAGTGGGCACAGATACGCAGTATTTT. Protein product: CASSPGLVGTDTQYF.

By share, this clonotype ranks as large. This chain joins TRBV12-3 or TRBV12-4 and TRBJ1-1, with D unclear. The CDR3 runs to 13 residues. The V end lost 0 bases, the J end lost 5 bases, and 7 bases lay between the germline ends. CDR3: CASSLARYTEAFF. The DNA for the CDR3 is TGTGCCAGCAGTTTAGCGCGATATACTGAAGCTTTCTTT.

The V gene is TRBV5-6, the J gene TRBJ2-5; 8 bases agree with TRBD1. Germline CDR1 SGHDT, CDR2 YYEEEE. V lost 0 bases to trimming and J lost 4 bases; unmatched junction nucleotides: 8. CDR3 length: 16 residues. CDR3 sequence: CASSLGIQGAGETQYF. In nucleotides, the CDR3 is TGTGCCAGCAGCTTGGGGATCCAGGGGGCAGGAGAGACCCAGTACTTC. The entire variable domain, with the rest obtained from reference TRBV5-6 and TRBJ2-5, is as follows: DAGVTQSPTHLIKTRGQQVTLRCSPKSGHDTVSWYQQALGQGPQFIFQYYEEEERQRGNFPDRFSGHQFPNYSSELNVNALLLGDSALYLCASSLGIQGAGETQYFGPGTRLLVL.

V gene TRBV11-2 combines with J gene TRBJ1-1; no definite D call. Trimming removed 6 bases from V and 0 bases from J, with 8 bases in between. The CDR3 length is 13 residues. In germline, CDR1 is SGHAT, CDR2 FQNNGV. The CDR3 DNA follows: TGTGCCAGCAGAACTTGGCTGAACACTGAAGCTTTCTTT. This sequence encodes CASRTWLNTEAFF.

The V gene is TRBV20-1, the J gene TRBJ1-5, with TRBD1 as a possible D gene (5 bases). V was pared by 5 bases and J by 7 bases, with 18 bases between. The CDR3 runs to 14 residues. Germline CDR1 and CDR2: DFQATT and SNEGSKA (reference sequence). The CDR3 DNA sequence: TGCAGTGCTCCGCGGGACGGAAGTAACCAGCCCCAGCATTTT. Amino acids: CSAPRDGSNQPQHF.

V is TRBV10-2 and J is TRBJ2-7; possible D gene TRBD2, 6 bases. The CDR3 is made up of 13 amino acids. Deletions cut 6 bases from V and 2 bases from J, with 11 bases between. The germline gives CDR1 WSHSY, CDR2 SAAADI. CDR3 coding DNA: TGCGCCAGCAGAGGGACTTACACCTACGAGCAGTACTTC. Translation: CASRGTYTYEQYF.